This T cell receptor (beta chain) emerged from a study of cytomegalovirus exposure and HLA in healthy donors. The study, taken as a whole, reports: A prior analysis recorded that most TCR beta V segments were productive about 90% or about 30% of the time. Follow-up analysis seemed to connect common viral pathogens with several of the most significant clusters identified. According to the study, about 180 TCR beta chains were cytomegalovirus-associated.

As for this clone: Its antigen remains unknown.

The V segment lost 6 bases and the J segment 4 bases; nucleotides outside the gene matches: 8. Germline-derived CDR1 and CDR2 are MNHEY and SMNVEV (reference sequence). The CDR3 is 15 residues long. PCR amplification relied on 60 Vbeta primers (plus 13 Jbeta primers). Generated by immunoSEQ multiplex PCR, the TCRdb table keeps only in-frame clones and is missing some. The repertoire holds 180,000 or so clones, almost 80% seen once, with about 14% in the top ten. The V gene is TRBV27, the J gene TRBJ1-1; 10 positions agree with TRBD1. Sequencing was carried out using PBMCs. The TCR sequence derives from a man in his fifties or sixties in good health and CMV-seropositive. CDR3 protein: CASSLTGTGATEAFF. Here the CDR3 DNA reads TGTGCCAGCAGCCTAACCGGGACAGGGGCCACTGAAGCTTTCTTT.